This entry lists 24 T cell receptor beta chains sequenced from one sample in a study of liver allograft versus peripheral blood T cells. Across the whole study: In transplanted livers, T cell receptor repertoires were compared with those found in the recipients' peripheral blood.

TCRdb independently ran MiXCR on the reads; one entry per CDR3 protein. The sample contains 3,500 to 4,000 distinct CDR3 sequences, 14% of which appear only once. These receptors originate from a human patient who had a liver transplant. Part of the T cell pool may stem from the graft donor.

By sample share, this clonotype is medium-sized. The genes are TRBV20-1 and TRBJ2-7, with 9 bases that match TRBD2. The CDR3 is made up of 13 amino acids. Trimming removed 3 bases from V and 4 bases from J; junction bases left unmatched: 4. Germline V gene lookup returns CDR1 DFQATT and CDR2 SNEGSKA (reference sequence). CDR3 DNA: TGCAGTGCTAGCTGGCGGGAGGGTTACGAGCAGTACTTC. Translating it yields CSASWREGYEQYF.

Of note for this clonotype: Only one base separates this from a far larger clonotype, so it likely reflects a read error. V usage is TRBV6-5 and J usage is TRBJ1-5, with a weak D call TRBD1 (5 bases). The V gene's germline CDR1 is MNHEY and CDR2 SVGAGI. This CDR3 is 15 amino acids long. With 4 bases removed from V and 0 bases from J, the gap between germline ends came to 10 bases. This chain's CDR3 is CASSLTDFSNQPQHF. CDR3 nucleotides: TGTGCCAGCAGTTTGACAGATTTTAGCAATCAGCCCCAGCATTTT.

This clonotype was counted ten times or more. The chain combines TRBV20-1 with TRBJ1-1, with TRBD1 as a possible D gene (5 bases). Germline loops: CDR1 DFQATT, CDR2 SNEGSKA (reference sequence). The CDR3 covers 16 residues. Trimming pared 0 bases from V and 0 bases from J, leaving 14 bases between. Written as DNA, the CDR3 is TGCAGTGCTAGAGATGCCGAGAGGGGCTTGAACACTGAAGCTTTCTTT. Translation: CSARDAERGLNTEAFF.

By share of the sample, this clonotype is medium-sized. V is TRBV24-1 and J is TRBJ1-2; D not certain. V shed 4 bases and J shed 8 bases, with 28 bases lying between them. In germline, CDR1 is KGHDR, CDR2 SFDVKD. CDR3 length: 18 amino acids. The CDR3 sequence is CATSDHNQVGDQVGGYTF. CDR3 DNA: TGTGCCACCAGTGACCATAATCAAGTTGGAGACCAGGTGGGAGGCTACACCTTC.

This clonotype is labeled as medium-sized. The chain joins TRBV6-5 to TRBJ2-1; tentatively, D is TRBD1 (5 bases). The CDR3 length is 15 residues. V was clipped by 2 bases and J by 0 bases, with 8 bases between them. Germline values: CDR1 MNHEY, CDR2 SVGAGI. CDR3 in amino acids: CASSYDSSSYNEQFF. The DNA of the CDR3 is TGTGCCAGCAGTTACGACAGTAGCTCCTACAATGAGCAGTTCTTC.

Relative to its sample, this clonotype is medium-sized. The J gene is TRBJ2-7, the V gene TRBV7-9, with 9 bases identical to TRBD1. Looked up from germline, CDR1 is SEHNR and CDR2 is FQNEAQ (reference sequence). The CDR3 has 16 residues. J gave up 4 bases and V 5 bases, and 12 bases lay outside the gene matches. CDR3 sequence (DNA): TGTGCCAGCAGCCATCGGACAGGGGAAGTAAATTACGAGCAGTACTTC. This translates into CASSHRTGEVNYEQYF.

This clonotype has a count of ten or more. V gene TRBV2 combines with J gene TRBJ1-2; D is ambiguous. Germline-derived CDR1 and CDR2 are SNHLY and FYNNEI. The CDR3 length is 10 residues. V lost 3 bases to trimming and J lost 4 bases, with 0 bases between them. CDR3 region: CASSDYGYTF. CDR3 bases: TGTGCCAGCAGTGACTATGGCTACACCTTC.

This clonotype was observed many times. J is TRBJ2-3 and V is TRBV10-2, with 9 bases identical to TRBD2. This CDR3 has 18 amino acids. The germline V gene has CDR1 WSHSY and CDR2 SAAADI. Trimming at V came to 5 bases and at J to 0 bases, leaving 12 bases not matched to a gene. The CDR3 nucleotides read TGCGCCAGCAGTTCCCATCCTCGAGCGGGGGGAAGCACAGATACGCAGTATTTT. Protein product: CASSSHPRAGGSTDTQYF.

This clonotype has just a few counts. The rearrangement joins TRBV12-3 or TRBV12-4 to TRBJ1-1, with D possibly being TRBD1 (5 bases). The ends were cut back, 0 bases at V and 6 bases at J, with 11 bases in the middle. The CDR3 has 14 amino acids. The CDR3, as DNA: TGTGCCAGCAGTTTAGCTTCGGCAGGGCCTGAAGCTTTCTTT. Residues: CASSLASAGPEAFF.

This clonotype is medium-sized (0.01 to 0.1%) within its sample. V usage is TRBV27 and J usage is TRBJ2-7, with TRBD1 matching over 7 bases. The length of the CDR3 is 14 residues. Unmatched junction bases numbered 5, after V lost 3 bases and J lost 3 bases. Germline CDR1 MNHEY, CDR2 SMNVEV (reference sequence). The CDR3 DNA is TGTGCCAGCAGTTTCGACAGGGTCAACTACGAGCAGTACTTC. This encodes CASSFDRVNYEQYF.

In its sample, this clonotype is medium-sized. The chain recombines TRBV20-1 with TRBJ2-1; D gene unclear. The V gene lost 6 bases and the J gene lost 8 bases, with 14 bases spanning the gap. The germline V gene has CDR1 DFQATT and CDR2 SNEGSKA (reference sequence). CDR3 length equals 12 residues. CDR3 residues: CSASGSGDEQFF. The DNA for the CDR3 is TGCAGTGCATCCGGTAGTGGCGATGAGCAGTTCTTC.

This clonotype was counted between two and nine times. The chain uses TRBV6-5 and TRBJ1-1; D might be TRBD1 (5 bases). Germline-derived CDR1 and CDR2 are MNHEY and SVGAGI. The CDR3 consists of 12 residues. The V gene lost 4 bases and the J gene lost 11 bases, with 14 bases spanning the gap. The DNA of the CDR3 is TGTGCCAGCAGTTCGGGGGTCCGGACGGCTTTCTTT. It yields the protein CASSSGVRTAFF.

This clonotype is categorized as medium-sized. The chain recombines TRBV7-9 with TRBJ1-3, with 9 bases identical to TRBD1. The CDR3 has 16 residues. CDR1 is SEHNR, CDR2 FQNEAQ, per germline (reference sequence). The V gene end was trimmed by 6 bases and the J gene end by 1 base; junction bases not matched to a gene: 7. The CDR3 sequence is CASSSRGTGSGNTIYF. In nucleotides, the CDR3 is TGTGCCAGCAGTTCAAGGGGGACAGGGTCTGGAAACACCATATATTTT.

By share, this clonotype ranks as medium-sized. This rearrangement joins TRBV27 to TRBJ1-1; no clear D gene. Trimming stripped 4 bases from V and 1 base from J, with 7 bases between. The CDR3 is 13 amino acids. Germline V lookup: CDR1 MNHEY, CDR2 SMNVEV (reference sequence). CDR3 coding DNA: TGTGCCAGCAGTTACTCCAAGAACACTGAAGCTTTCTTT. It encodes CASSYSKNTEAFF.

The V call is TRBV7-3, the J call TRBJ2-3, with TRBD2 matching over 9 bases. The germline V gene encodes CDR1 SGHTA and CDR2 FQGTGA. J was trimmed by 9 bases and V by 2 bases; bases with no gene match: 12. This CDR3 has 16 residues. CDR3 in amino acids: CASSLVAGASGETQYF. For the CDR3, the DNA is TGTGCCAGCAGCTTAGTAGCGGGAGCCAGTGGAGAGACGCAGTATTTT.

The CDR3 loop reads CATGTSVPPNEQFF. CDR3 nucleotide sequence: TGTGCCACCGGGACTAGCGTCCCCCCCAATGAGCAGTTCTTC. V is TRBV15 and J is TRBJ2-1; 10 bases match TRBD2. The CDR3 contains 14 residues. CDR1 is LNHNV, CDR2 YYDKDF, per germline (reference sequence). V gave up 8 bases and J gave up 6 bases; unmatched junction bases: 7.

In this sample, this clonotype is medium-sized. This chain connects TRBV6-6 to TRBJ2-7, with D uncertain. Deletions cut 2 bases from V and 6 bases from J, with 5 bases between. The CDR3 is 11 amino acids. The germline CDR1 and CDR2 sequences are MNHNY and SVGAGI (reference sequence). The CDR3: CASSYTREQYF. CDR3 nucleotides: TGTGCCAGCAGTTACACGCGCGAGCAGTACTTC.

The gene calls are TRBV5-4 and TRBJ2-7, with TRBD2 matching over 7 bases. V lost 4 bases to trimming and J lost 6 bases; unmatched junction nucleotides: 7. The CDR3 contains 13 residues. Germline assignment: CDR1 SGHNT and CDR2 YYREEE (reference sequence). The chain's CDR3 is CASSHGGGTEQYF. The CDR3 nucleotides read TGTGCCAGCAGCCATGGGGGGGGGACCGAGCAGTACTTC. Supplemented by reference TRBV5-4 and TRBJ2-7, the full variable domain reads ETGVTQSPTHLIKTRGQQVTLRCSSQSGHNTVSWYQQALGQGPQFIFQYYREEENGRGNFPPRFSGLQFPNYSSELNVNALELDDSALYLCASSHGGGTEQYFGPGTRLTVT.

This clonotype was seen repeatedly, ten times or more. The rearrangement uses TRBV19 and TRBJ1-1; no firm D call. Trimming took off 1 base at V and 5 bases at J, with 5 bases between the two ends. Per germline, CDR1 LNHDA and CDR2 SQIVND (reference sequence). The CDR3 sequence is 12 residues long. The CDR3 loop reads CASSIAKTEAFF. DNA for the CDR3: TGTGCCAGTAGTATAGCAAAAACTGAAGCTTTCTTT.

Note on this clonotype: This may be a read error: a much more frequent sequence differs by one nucleotide. This CDR3 is missing its conserved last phenylalanine or tryptophan, likely due to a read error. The V gene is TRBV6-1, the J gene TRBJ1-1; D is uncertain. Trimming shortened V by 6 bases and J by 3 bases, and 8 bases separated the two germline ends. Germline values: CDR1 MNHNS, CDR2 SASEGT. The CDR3 extends over 12 amino acids. DNA of the CDR3: TGTGCCAGCAGCGCACCTTACACTGAAGCTTTCTAT. Encoded protein: CASSAPYTEAFY.

This clonotype is medium-sized in the sample. This chain joins TRBV19 and TRBJ1-4; D unresolved. This CDR3 comprises 12 residues. The V end lost 7 bases, the J end lost 5 bases, and 8 bases lay between the germline ends. CDR1 LNHDA and CDR2 SQIVND come from the germline V gene (reference sequence). CDR3 in DNA: TGTGCCAGTAACCCTACGAATGAAAAACTGTTTTTT. Translating gives CASNPTNEKLFF.

By proportion, this clonotype is large (0.1 to 1%). The chain combines TRBV27 with TRBJ2-1; 8 bases map to TRBD2. Germline CDR1 is MNHEY and CDR2 is SMNVEV (reference sequence). This CDR3 has 16 residues. Unmatched junction bases numbered 10, after V lost 3 bases and J lost 6 bases. This chain's CDR3 is CASSFQGRAGVNEQFF. The DNA of the CDR3 is TGTGCCAGCAGTTTTCAAGGACGAGCGGGAGTCAATGAGCAGTTCTTC.

In its sample, this clonotype ranks as medium-sized. The chain has TRBV6-5 and TRBJ2-1; TRBD1 might be the D (6 bases). The germline CDR1 and CDR2 sequences are MNHEY and SVGAGI. This CDR3 contains 17 residues. V was shortened by 5 bases and J by 0 bases, with 17 bases between the two germline ends. CDR3 nucleotides: TGTGCCAGCAGTCACCACGGGACACGAAGCTCCTACAATGAGCAGTTCTTC. Translating gives CASSHHGTRSSYNEQFF.

By sample fraction, this clonotype is medium-sized. The V and J genes are TRBV7-2 and TRBJ2-2, with D hard to call. The germline V gene has CDR1 SGHTA and CDR2 FQGNSA. The CDR3 is made up of 12 amino acids. Trimming shortened V by 8 bases and J by 0 bases, and 4 bases separated the two germline ends. CDR3 amino acids: CASRANTGELFF. CDR3 sequence (DNA): TGTGCCAGCCGGGCGAACACCGGGGAGCTGTTTTTT.